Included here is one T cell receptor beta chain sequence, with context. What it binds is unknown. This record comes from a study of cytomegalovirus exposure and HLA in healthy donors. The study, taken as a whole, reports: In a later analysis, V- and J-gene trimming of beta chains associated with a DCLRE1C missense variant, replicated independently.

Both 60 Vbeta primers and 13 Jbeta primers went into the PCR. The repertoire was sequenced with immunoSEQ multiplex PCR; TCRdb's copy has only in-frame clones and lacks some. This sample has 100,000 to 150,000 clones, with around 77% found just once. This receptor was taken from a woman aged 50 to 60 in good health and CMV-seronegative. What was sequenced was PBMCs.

CDR3 bases: TGTGCCTGGAGTGCAGAAGAAGCTTTCTTT. Translated, it gives CAWSAEEAFF. The chain couples TRBV30 to TRBJ1-1; the D is unclear. Trimming took 1 base from V and 8 from J, leaving 5 bases between them. CDR3 length equals 10 residues. Per germline, CDR1 GTSNPN and CDR2 SVGIG (reference sequence).